The clone carrying this T cell receptor beta chain was observed at least ten times. The germline CDR1 and CDR2 sequences are SQVTM and ANQGSEA. The CDR3 contains 14 residues. V was pared by 4 bases and J by 4 bases, with 5 bases of the junction left unmatched. Using its own MiXCR run on the 5' RACE reads, TCRdb lists one record per CDR3 protein. Here the sample spans roughly 52,000 distinct CDR3 sequences, approximately 17% being singletons. This clonotype originated in a female donor with breast cancer. The rearrangement uses TRBV29-1 and TRBJ2-3; 10 positions agree with TRBD2. Sample: naive CD4+ T cells sorted from blood. Subset here: naive CD4+ T cells, CD4+CD45RA+CD25-. CDR3 nucleotides: TGCAGCGTTGTGGCTAGCGGGGGCGCAGATACGCAGTATTTT. It yields the protein CSVVASGGADTQYF.